Listed here is a single T cell receptor (beta chain). The data were obtained in a study of blood T cell repertoires in COVID-19. Turning to the study itself: Sites across the United States, Italy and Spain contributed samples from acute and convalescent COVID-19. The analysed material was cDNA or gDNA that came from T cells, B-cell-depleted T cells, or PBMCs.

Authors' methods: Estimates of nucleated cell counts were drawn from the amplification of reference gene primers. TCRdb keeps only in-frame clones here, not all; method: immunoSEQ multiplex PCR. V and J calls and clone size follow that table, whereas D and trimming were derived from the DNA. The sample records roughly 260,000 clones, around nine tenths being singletons. CDR1 MNHEY and CDR2 SVGAGI come from the germline V gene. The CDR3 is 14 residues long. V was clipped by 4 bases and J by 8 bases, with 15 bases between them. The chain combines TRBV6-5 with TRBJ2-1; no clear D. The clonotype originates from a man between 35 and 55 years old who had recovered from COVID-19. The material sequenced was peripheral blood. This CDR3 is CASSSLLRFHEQFF. The CDR3 DNA reads as TGTGCCAGCAGTTCCCTTCTGCGATTCCATGAGCAGTTCTTC.